The source of this T cell receptor beta chain is a study of cytomegalovirus exposure and HLA in healthy donors. About this clone: Its specificity is unknown.

The study ran its PCR with 60 Vbeta and 13 Jbeta primers. Only in-frame clones appear in the TCRdb table, and some are missing; sequencing was by immunoSEQ multiplex PCR. The data show 84,000 or so clones, 60% to 80% seen once. Findings and caveats of the study: Productive rates of about 87% or about 30% were seen for most TCR beta V segments in an earlier analysis. In all likelihood, a cluster of highly shared sequence variants was a sequencing artifact.

V trimming: 1 base; J trimming: 3 bases; junction bases outside the gene matches: 6. The CDR3 runs to 15 residues. Per germline, CDR1 LNHDA and CDR2 SQIVND (reference sequence). This TCR came from a boy aged 5 to 17 in good health and CMV-seronegative. The V gene is TRBV19, the J gene TRBJ2-7, with TRBD1 matching 7 bases. Sequences were obtained from PBMCs. CDR3: CASSIATGTDYEQYF. The CDR3 coding sequence is TGTGCCAGTAGTATAGCCACCGGGACAGACTACGAGCAGTACTTC.